The 27 T cell receptor beta chains below were found in one sample sequenced in a study of Graves' ophthalmopathy and Graves' hyperthyroidism. RNA transcripts were the template, and TCR beta CDR3 regions were amplified from them. An initial RT-PCR round employing HTBI primers preceded a second-round multiplex PCR. One entry per CDR3 protein results from TCRdb running MiXCR on the multiplex PCR reads. The sample lists about 550,000 distinct CDR3 sequences; roughly 39% were seen once. The source material was peripheral blood or thyroid tissue (not recorded which). The source of these receptors is an adult man with Graves' hyperthyroidism.

This clonotype was observed at least ten times. The J gene is TRBJ2-2, the V gene TRBV5-4; unclear D gene. V lost 4 bases and J lost 5, with 15 bases in between. Germline CDR1 and CDR2: SGHNT and YYREEE (reference sequence). The CDR3 extends over 15 amino acids. The DNA of the CDR3 is TGTGCCAGCAGCCCAGACCCAGGAGATACCGGGGAGCTGTTTTTT. This encodes CASSPDPGDTGELFF.

The genes are TRBV29-1 and TRBJ2-6, with D hard to call. The CDR3 is made up of 12 amino acids. The germline V and J ends were trimmed by 8 bases and 1 base, with 6 bases remaining between them. In germline, CDR1 is SQVTM, CDR2 ANQGSEA. CDR3 DNA sequence: TGCAGCCGTCTGTCTGGGGCCAACGTCCTGACTTTC. Amino acids: CSRLSGANVLTF.

As for this clonotype: The conserved phenylalanine or tryptophan normally closing the CDR3 is absent here, so this likely arose from a read error. V usage is TRBV6-5 and J usage is TRBJ1-2; D is possibly TRBD1 (6 bases). Germline values: CDR1 MNHEY, CDR2 SVGAGI. The CDR3 loop spans 14 amino acids. CDR3 residues: CASSKTGTNYGYTL. CDR3 in DNA: TGTGCCAGCAGTAAAACAGGGACTAACTATGGATACACCTTA.

CDR3 sequence: CASSERVYTDTQYF. Here the CDR3 DNA reads TGTGCCAGCAGCGAGAGGGTCTACACAGATACGCAGTATTTT. The chain has TRBV7-2 and TRBJ2-3, with a tentative D call TRBD2 (5 bases). The CDR3 is 14 amino acids. V was shortened by 5 bases and J by 2 bases, with 11 bases between the two germline ends. Germline values: CDR1 SGHTA, CDR2 FQGNSA.

The chain links TRBV29-1 to TRBJ2-7; D is possibly TRBD2 (6 bases). The CDR3 spans 11 residues. The V gene's germline CDR1 is SQVTM and CDR2 ANQGSEA. V was shortened by 8 bases and J by 3 bases, with 11 bases between the two germline ends. This chain's CDR3 is CSLRGSYEQYF. CDR3 DNA: TGCAGCCTACGGGGGAGCTACGAGCAGTACTTC.

This clonotype was seen once. The junction departs from the called germline gene at one end, perhaps through a read error. CDR3 in amino acids: CVRTEALTTRF. The DNA of the CDR3 is TGTGTCCGCACTGAAGCGCTAACAACGCGGTTC. The chain is built from TRBV2 and TRBJ2-5, with unresolved D. Germline CDR1 reads SNHLY; CDR2 reads FYNNEI. The CDR3 loop spans 11 amino acids.

The rearrangement uses TRBV2 and TRBJ1-5, with D possibly matching TRBD1 (6 bases). Looked up from germline, CDR1 is SNHLY and CDR2 is FYNNEI. This CDR3 contains 14 residues. The V end lost 6 bases, the J end lost 4 bases, and 13 bases lay between the germline ends. The CDR3 spells CASRDRLGNQPQHF. For the CDR3, the DNA is TGTGCCAGCAGAGACAGGCTGGGGAATCAGCCCCAGCATTTT.

This clonotype was observed a single time. Being one base from a much bigger clone, this may be a read error. This chain connects TRBV20-1 to TRBJ2-5; 11 nucleotides match TRBD2. CDR3 size: 15 residues. The V segment lost 3 bases and the J segment 4 bases; nucleotides outside the gene matches: 7. Germline lookup yields CDR1 DFQATT and CDR2 SNEGSKA (reference sequence). CDR3: CSARPLAGGRETQYF. In DNA, the CDR3 is TGCAGTGCTAGGCCCCTAGCGGGGGGCCGAGAGACCCAGTACTTC.

This clonotype was found many times. The rearrangement uses TRBV5-8 and TRBJ1-2; tentatively, D is TRBD1 (6 bases). With 6 bases removed from V and 1 base from J, the gap between germline ends came to 13 bases. Germline V lookup: CDR1 SGHTS, CDR2 YDEGEE. The CDR3 runs to 14 residues. This CDR3 reads CASTPGGGNYGYTF. The CDR3 region has the DNA TGTGCCAGCACCCCCGGAGGGGGTAACTATGGCTACACCTTC.

The J gene is TRBJ2-7, the V gene TRBV29-1; 14 bases agree with TRBD2. The CDR3 is made up of 14 amino acids. Looked up from germline, CDR1 is SQVTM and CDR2 is ANQGSEA. V gave up 5 bases and J gave up 5 bases; unmatched junction bases: 5. CDR3 in amino acids: CSVRTSGRPNEQYF. For the CDR3, the DNA is TGCAGCGTTAGGACTAGCGGGAGGCCTAACGAGCAGTACTTC.

With regard to this clonotype: A read error may account for a junction end that differs from germline. The CDR3 coding sequence is TGTGCCAGCAGTGAAGCCCGGGGAAGTCAGCCCCAGCATTTT. This encodes CASSEARGSQPQHF. J is TRBJ1-5 and V is TRBV10-2, with unresolved D. There are 14 residues in the CDR3. Per the germline V gene, CDR1 is WSHSY and CDR2 is SAAADI.

On this clonotype: A much larger clone lies a single base off, so this may be a read error. The chain combines TRBV19 with TRBJ2-2; no clear D gene. This CDR3 has 14 amino acids. The germline CDR1 and CDR2 sequences are LNHDA and SQIVND (reference sequence). In DNA, the CDR3 is TGTGCCAGTAGTAGACGACAAAACACCGAGGAGCTGTTTTTT. It specifies CASSRRQNTEELFF.

The V and J genes are TRBV14 and TRBJ2-7, with D maybe TRBD2 (6 bases). The CDR3 has 15 amino acids. The germline CDR1 and CDR2 sequences are SGHDN and FVKESK. V was clipped by 4 bases and J by 0 bases, with 13 bases between them. The DNA for the CDR3 is TGTGCCAGCAGCCCAAGCGGGCCTAGCTCCTACGAGCAGTACTTC. It yields the protein CASSPSGPSSYEQYF.

This sequence joins TRBV12-3 or TRBV12-4 and TRBJ1-4, with D possibly TRBD1 on 6 matching bases. The length of the CDR3 is 17 residues. The CDR3 DNA sequence: TGTGCTAGTGGTTTGGTACTTGGGGGCGCGTTGAAGGAAAAACTGTTTTTT. As protein: CASGLVLGGALKEKLFF.

The V gene is TRBV10-3, the J gene TRBJ1-5, with 8 bases lining up with TRBD1. With V trimmed by 9 bases and J by 2 bases, 12 bases remained unmatched. This CDR3 spans 16 amino acids. Germline CDR1 is ENHRY and CDR2 is SYGVKD. The CDR3 DNA sequence: TGTGCCATGAAGGGACAGGATTCCTCTTGCAATCAGCCCCAGCATTTT. Residues: CAMKGQDSSCNQPQHF.

The chain carries TRBV29-1 and TRBJ2-7; D possibly corresponds to TRBD2 (7 bases). Trimming removed 5 bases at V and 3 bases at J, with 17 bases between. This CDR3 contains 14 residues. Germline CDR1 reads SQVTM; CDR2 reads ANQGSEA. The CDR3 DNA sequence: TGCAGCGTTAGGGGGGGAGATTCCTACTACGAGCAGTACTTC. The encoded protein is CSVRGGDSYYEQYF.

This clonotype was observed at least ten times. V usage is TRBV10-1 and J usage is TRBJ2-2, with 11 bases matching TRBD2. Trimming took 3 bases from V and 7 from J; bases not matched to a gene: 13. The CDR3 contains 18 residues. Germline CDR1 and CDR2: WNHNN and SYGVQD (reference sequence). The CDR3 protein is CASSDYGRTSGSNGELFF. The CDR3 DNA sequence: TGCGCCAGCAGTGATTATGGCCGAACTAGCGGGAGTAACGGGGAGCTGTTTTTT.

This clonotype came up many times. The J gene is TRBJ1-1, the V gene TRBV7-9; 10 bases match TRBD1. V gave up 6 bases and J gave up 1 base; unmatched junction bases: 14. Germline V lookup: CDR1 SEHNR, CDR2 FQNEAQ (reference sequence). The CDR3 has 18 residues. As DNA, the CDR3 is TGTGCCAGCAGTCAGCCCGCAGGACAGGGGGGGGGGAACACTGAAGCTTTCTTT. Translated: CASSQPAGQGGGNTEAFF.

The J gene is TRBJ1-5, the V gene TRBV28, with D unclear. Between the trimmed V and J ends, which lost 6 bases and 5 bases, there was a span of 14 bases. CDR1 and CDR2 (germline): MDHEN, SYDVKM. The CDR3 covers 14 residues. DNA of the CDR3: TGTGCCAGCAGCTCCAGAAGCCGCCATCAGCCCCAGCATTTT. Its translation is CASSSRSRHQPQHF.

J is TRBJ1-1 and V is TRBV20-1; D is possibly TRBD1 (6 bases). Germline V lookup: CDR1 DFQATT, CDR2 SNEGSKA (reference sequence). Trimming cost V 5 bases and J 0 bases, with 25 bases left between them. This CDR3 contains 18 residues. The CDR3 sequence is CSAPSRGGGSHLNTEAFF. The CDR3, as DNA: TGCAGTGCTCCCAGTCGAGGGGGAGGGTCGCACCTGAACACTGAAGCTTTCTTT.

This clonotype has ten or more counts. J is TRBJ2-7 and V is TRBV10-2, with D unclear. The germline CDR1 and CDR2 sequences are WSHSY and SAAADI. Trimming pared 5 bases from V and 5 bases from J, leaving 13 bases between. The CDR3 is 13 amino acids. The CDR3, as DNA: TGCGCCAGCAGTAAGGTCCAGGACCACGAGCAGTACTTC. Encoded protein: CASSKVQDHEQYF.

The DNA for the CDR3 is TGTGCCAGCAGGGAATTTGGACTAGATTCCTACGAGCAGTACTTC. Protein product: CASREFGLDSYEQYF. This chain joins TRBV2 and TRBJ2-7, with 7 bases lining up with TRBD2. The CDR3 consists of 15 residues. V dropped 6 bases and J dropped 1; count of bases not matched to a gene: 9. The germline gives CDR1 SNHLY, CDR2 FYNNEI.

V and J are TRBV27 and TRBJ1-6; D is unclear. The length of the CDR3 is 15 residues. V was pared by 2 bases and J by 9 bases, with 14 bases between. Germline V gene data show CDR1 as MNHEY and CDR2 as SMNVEV (reference sequence). The DNA for the CDR3 is TGTGCCAGCAGTTTAGAGGTGATGGGGAGTTCACCCCTCCACTTT. It is translated as CASSLEVMGSSPLHF.

There are many counts of this clonotype. The rearrangement links TRBV6-1 to TRBJ1-5; D unclear. The CDR3 runs 14 residues. From germline, CDR1 is MNHNS and CDR2 SASEGT. Trimming pared 0 bases from V and 5 bases from J, leaving 8 bases between. The CDR3 nucleotides are TGTGCCAGCAGTGAAGCGGGCGGAGATCAGCCCCAGCATTTT. Translation gives CASSEAGGDQPQHF.

This clonotype was found a few times. The V and J genes are TRBV4-1 and TRBJ2-2; TRBD2 agrees at 12 bases. Per the germline V gene, CDR1 is MGHRA and CDR2 is YSYEKL. The CDR3 covers 16 residues. The V segment lost 5 bases and the J segment 9 bases; nucleotides outside the gene matches: 10. The CDR3 bases are TGCGCCAGCAGCTACCTAGCGGGAGGGGTTACCAGGGAGCTGTTTTTT. It translates to CASSYLAGGVTRELFF.

The chain recombines TRBV25-1 with TRBJ2-4, with a tentative D call TRBD1 (8 bases). The CDR3 runs 18 residues. Germline CDR1 MGHDK, CDR2 SYGVNS. V lost 8 bases and J lost 2, with 25 bases in between. The DNA for the CDR3 is TGTGCCAGCCTCGGGAGGACAGGGCCTACCTTAACCAAAAACATTCAGTACTTC. Translated: CASLGRTGPTLTKNIQYF.

This chain connects TRBV24-1 to TRBJ1-2; 8 bases fit TRBD1. J lost 5 bases, V lost 3 bases, and 1 base had no gene match. Germline CDR1 reads KGHDR; CDR2 reads SFDVKD. There are 13 residues in the CDR3. The chain's CDR3 is CATSDRTGYGYTF. In DNA, the CDR3 is TGTGCCACCAGTGATCGGACAGGGTATGGCTACACCTTC.